Listed here is a single T cell receptor beta chain. Its antigen remains unknown. This sample is part of a study of early T cells in non-severe SARS-CoV-2 infection. Study-wide results and caveats: Comparison of clonotypes with VDJdb favored anti-spike CD8 responses while missing private and CD4 specificities.

Germline CDR1 reads KGHDR; CDR2 reads SFDVKD. Losses at the gene ends were 3 bases for V and 3 bases for J; bases not matched to a gene: 8. This CDR3 has 17 residues. Individually, cDNA molecules had unique molecular identifiers attached to them. TCRdb called the 5' RACE reads again in MiXCR, with one record for every CDR3 protein. The table lists about 110,000 distinct CDR3 sequences, 9% to 13% of them singletons. Sequenced sample: whole blood. This TCR derives from an adult who was a healthcare worker with PCR-confirmed SARS-CoV-2 infection or an uninfected control (not recorded which). This sequence joins TRBV24-1 and TRBJ2-1, with TRBD2 matching 9 bases. The CDR3 bases are TGTGCCACCAGTGATGCCTCCTGGCGGGAGGGCTACAATGAGCAGTTCTTC. This encodes CATSDASWREGYNEQFF.